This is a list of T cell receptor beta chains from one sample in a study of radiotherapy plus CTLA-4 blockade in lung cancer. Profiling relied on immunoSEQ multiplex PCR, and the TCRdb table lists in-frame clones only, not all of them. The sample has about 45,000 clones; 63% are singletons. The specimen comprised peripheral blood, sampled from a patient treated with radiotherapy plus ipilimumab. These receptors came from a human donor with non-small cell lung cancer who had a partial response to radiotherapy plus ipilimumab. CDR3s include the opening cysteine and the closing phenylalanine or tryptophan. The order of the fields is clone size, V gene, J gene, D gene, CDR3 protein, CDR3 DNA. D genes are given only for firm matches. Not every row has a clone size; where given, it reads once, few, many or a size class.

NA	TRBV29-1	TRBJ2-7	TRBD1	CSVEGTGAYEQYF	TGCAGCGTTGAGGGGACAGGGGCCTACGAGCAGTACTTC
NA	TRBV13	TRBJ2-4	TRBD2	CASRSGGGKNIQYF	TGTGCCAGCAGGTCGGGAGGCGGCAAAAACATTCAGTACTTC
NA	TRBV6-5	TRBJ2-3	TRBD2	CASRALAGFTDTQYF	TGTGCCAGCAGGGCACTAGCGGGGTTTACAGATACGCAGTATTTT
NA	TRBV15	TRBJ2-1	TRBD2	CATSRGTSGGSYNEQFF	TGTGCCACCAGCAGAGGGACTAGCGGGGGGAGCTACAATGAGCAGTTCTTC
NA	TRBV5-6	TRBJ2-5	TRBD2	CASSGATSGGETQYF	TGTGCCAGCAGCGGGGCGACTAGCGGGGGAGAGACCCAGTACTTC
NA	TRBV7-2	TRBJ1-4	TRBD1	CASTRRGQGGEKLFF	TGTGCCAGCACGCGACGGGGACAGGGGGGTGAAAAACTGTTTTTT
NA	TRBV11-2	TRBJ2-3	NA	CASSFTGLRRTDTQYF	TGTGCCAGCAGCTTTACAGGGCTACGACGCACAGATACGCAGTATTTT
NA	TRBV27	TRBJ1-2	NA	CASSSPRGGDSNYGYTF	TGTGCCAGCAGTTCCCCCCGGGGAGGAGACTCTAACTATGGCTACACCTTC
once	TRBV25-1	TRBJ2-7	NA	CASSVTFSYEQYF	TGTGCCAGCAGTGTAACATTTTCCTACGAGCAGTACTTC
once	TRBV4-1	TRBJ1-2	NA	CASSQDMAARGYTF	TGCGCCAGCAGCCAAGATATGGCCGCCCGCGGCTACACCTTC
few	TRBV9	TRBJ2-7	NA	CASSSLGGAYEQYF	TGTGCCAGCAGCTCGCTGGGGGGTGCCTACGAGCAGTACTTC
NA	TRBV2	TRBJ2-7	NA	CASSDNRVGSYEQYF	TGTGCCAGCAGTGATAACAGGGTTGGGTCCTACGAGCAGTACTTC
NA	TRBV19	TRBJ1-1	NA	CASTPYPGQTEAFF	TGTGCCAGTACCCCATACCCAGGGCAAACTGAAGCTTTCTTT
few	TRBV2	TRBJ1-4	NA	CASTRAGWGEKLFF	TGTGCCAGCACGCGAGCGGGGTGGGGTGAAAAACTGTTTTTT
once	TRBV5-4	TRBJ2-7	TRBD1	CASSMDRVSYEQYF	TGTGCCAGCAGCATGGACAGGGTGTCCTACGAGCAGTACTTC
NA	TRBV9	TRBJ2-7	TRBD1	CASSKGQGTYEQYF	TGTGCCAGCAGCAAAGGACAGGGGACCTACGAGCAGTACTTC
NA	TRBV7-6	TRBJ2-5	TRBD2	CASSLEASGRGGETQYF	TGTGCCAGCAGCTTAGAGGCTAGCGGGAGAGGCGGGGAGACCCAGTACTTC
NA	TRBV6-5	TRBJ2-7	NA	CASSYSSTGWYYEQYF	TGTGCCAGCAGTTACTCGAGCACAGGGTGGTACTACGAGCAGTACTTC
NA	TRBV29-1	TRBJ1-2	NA	CSVDQGLNYGYTF	TGCAGCGTTGATCAGGGGCTAAACTATGGCTACACCTTC
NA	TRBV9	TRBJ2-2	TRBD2	CASSAGGASGELFF	TGTGCCAGCAGCGCGGGGGGGGCCTCCGGGGAGCTGTTTTTT
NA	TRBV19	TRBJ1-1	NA	CASSFPEWNTEAFF	TGTGCCAGTAGTTTCCCGGAGTGGAACACTGAAGCTTTCTTT
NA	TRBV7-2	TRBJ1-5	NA	CASSLTPGGSNQPQHF	TGTGCCAGCAGCTTGACCCCGGGTGGTAGCAATCAGCCCCAGCATTTT
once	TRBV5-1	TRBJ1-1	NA	CASSWRSMNTEAFF	TGCGCCAGCAGCTGGCGGAGCATGAACACTGAAGCTTTCTTT
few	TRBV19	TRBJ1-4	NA	CASSTGRTPGEKLFF	TGTGCCAGTAGTACCGGGAGGACGCCAGGTGAAAAACTGTTTTTT
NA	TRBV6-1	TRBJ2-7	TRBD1	CASRDGQVNGEDF	TGTGCCAGCAGGGACGGACAGGTCAACGGTGAGGACTTC
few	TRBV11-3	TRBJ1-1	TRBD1	CASSLWGQGEAFF	TGTGCCAGCAGCTTATGGGGACAGGGGGAAGCTTTCTTT
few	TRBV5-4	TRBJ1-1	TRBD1	CASRGDSAEAFF	TGTGCCAGCAGGGGGGACAGCGCCGAAGCTTTCTTT
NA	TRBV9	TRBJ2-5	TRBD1	CASSVVGTGVETQYF	TGTGCCAGCAGCGTAGTCGGGACAGGGGTCGAGACCCAGTACTTC
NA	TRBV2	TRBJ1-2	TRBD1	CASRTGAIGYTF	TGTGCCAGCAGGACAGGGGCAATCGGCTACACCTTC
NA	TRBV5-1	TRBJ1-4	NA	CASRQTGISEKLFF	TGCGCCAGCAGACAAACAGGGATAAGTGAAAAACTGTTTTTT
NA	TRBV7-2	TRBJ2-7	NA	CASSFGVTNLIDTYEQYF	TGTGCCAGCAGCTTCGGGGTAACAAATCTCATCGATACCTACGAGCAGTACTTC
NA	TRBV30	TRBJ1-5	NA	CAWSNSGNQPQHF	TGTGCCTGGAGTAACTCGGGCAATCAGCCCCAGCATTTT
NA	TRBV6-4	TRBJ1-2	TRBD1	CASSAGTGLYGYTF	TGTGCCAGCAGTGCTGGGACAGGACTCTATGGCTACACCTTC